Presented here are 18 T cell receptor beta chains from one specimen sequenced in a study of T cell clonotyping in hematopoietic cell transplantation. This table comes from immunoSEQ multiplex PCR, and its TCRdb copy is limited to in-frame clones, with some not included. The sample has some 29,000 clones, approximately 81% seen once. Time point here: recipient sample about 28 days before transplant, after cytoreduction. Sequences were derived from peripheral blood mononuclear cells, sampled before stem cell transplant. The receptors were gathered from a man in his forties with acute myeloid leukemia. Some clones in this sample may be carry-over from other donors' samples.

The chain carries TRBV7-8 and TRBJ1-6; D possibly corresponds to TRBD1 (6 bases). Trimming removed 3 bases from V and 7 bases from J, with 10 bases in between. Germline-derived CDR1 and CDR2 are SGHVS and FQNEAQ. The CDR3 loop spans 14 amino acids. CDR3 residues: CASSFSRGNSPLHF. In DNA form, the CDR3 reads TGTGCCAGCAGCTTCAGCAGGGGCAATTCACCCCTCCACTTT.

Only a few counts were recorded for this clone. The chain employs TRBV29-1 and TRBJ1-1; D is unclear. Germline V gene sequence: CDR1 SQVTM, CDR2 ANQGSEA. Trimming removed 3 bases from V and 5 bases from J, with 7 bases in between. CDR3 length: 11 residues. The CDR3 DNA reads TGCAGCGTTGACATAGGAACTGAAGCTTTCTTT. Translated, it gives CSVDIGTEAFF.

This clone was seen just once. The rearrangement uses TRBV7-3 and TRBJ2-3; TRBD2 agrees at 12 bases. This CDR3 is 14 amino acids long. Germline V lookup: CDR1 SGHTA, CDR2 FQGTGA. V lost 8 bases, J lost 4 bases, and 4 bases stayed unmatched. The CDR3 DNA reads TGTGCCAGCTCGACTAGCGGGGGTCCAGATACGCAGTATTTT. Protein sequence: CASSTSGGPDTQYF.

By share, this clone ranks as medium-sized. This chain uses TRBV11-1 with TRBJ1-1; D is possibly TRBD1 (5 bases). Deletions cut 11 bases from V and 2 bases from J, with 12 bases between. CDR3 length: 12 residues. Germline lookup yields CDR1 SGHAT and CDR2 FQDESV (reference sequence). The CDR3 DNA is TGTGCCCGGGGGTGGGGAAACACTGAAGCTTTCTTT. This gives the protein CARGWGNTEAFF.

In this sample, this clone turned up a few times. The rearrangement joins TRBV6-5 to TRBJ1-6; D gene ambiguous. Between the trimmed V and J ends, which lost 0 bases and 7 bases, there was a span of 10 bases. Germline V gives CDR1 MNHEY, CDR2 SVGAGI. This CDR3 has 15 amino acids. The CDR3 loop is CASSYSWEGNSPLHF. The DNA for the CDR3 is TGTGCCAGCAGTTACTCTTGGGAAGGGAATTCACCCCTCCACTTT.

This rearrangement joins TRBV9 to TRBJ2-1; tentative D call: TRBD1 (5 bases). Between the trimmed V and J ends, which lost 3 bases and 0 bases, there was a span of 10 bases. The CDR3 contains 15 residues. Germline loops: CDR1 SGDLS, CDR2 YYNGEE. CDR3 coding DNA: TGTGCCAGCAGCGGAAGGGGTAACTCCTACAATGAGCAGTTCTTC. Its translation: CASSGRGNSYNEQFF.

The CDR3 loop reads CASSLSPRYQETQYF. CDR3 DNA: TGTGCCAGCAGCTTATCTCCCCGTTACCAAGAGACCCAGTACTTC. The V call is TRBV11-2, the J call TRBJ2-5; D is unresolved. CDR1 is SGHAT, CDR2 FQNNGV, per germline. Trimming took 2 bases from V and 0 from J, leaving 10 bases between them. The CDR3 has 15 residues.

This sequence joins TRBV7-6 and TRBJ2-7, with D tentatively TRBD2 (7 bases). This CDR3 spans 17 amino acids. Germline assignment: CDR1 SGHVS and CDR2 FNYEAQ. V gave up 1 base and J gave up 3 bases, with 19 bases separating them. CDR3 in amino acids: CASSLDLPGGPGYEQYF. CDR3 DNA: TGTGCCAGCAGCTTAGATCTTCCCGGGGGGCCGGGCTACGAGCAGTACTTC.

Only one count was recorded for this clone. The J gene is TRBJ2-7, the V gene TRBV5-1; D possibly corresponds to TRBD2 (5 bases). Per germline, CDR1 SGHRS and CDR2 YFSETQ. The V end was cut by 4 bases, the J end by 2 bases, with 10 bases between. This CDR3 has 13 amino acids. CDR3 nucleotide sequence: TGCGCCAGCAGCCCCGTGGGAGCCTACGAGCAGTACTTC. Encoded protein: CASSPVGAYEQYF.

This clone was recorded only once. The chain links TRBV5-1 to TRBJ1-1; D unresolved. This CDR3 is 12 amino acids long. From germline, CDR1 is SGHRS and CDR2 YFSETQ. Trimming removed 1 base from V and 6 bases from J, with 7 bases in between. In DNA form, the CDR3 reads TGCGCCAGCAGCTTGCGTGGGGCTGAAGCTTTCTTT. This sequence encodes CASSLRGAEAFF.

V and J are TRBV6-5 and TRBJ1-6; D not resolved. Germline V gene sequence: CDR1 MNHEY, CDR2 SVGAGI. Trimming took off 6 bases at V and 10 bases at J, with 13 bases between the two ends. This CDR3 is 13 amino acids long. The CDR3 DNA sequence: TGTGCCAGCAGCCGAGAGGGCGGGTCACCCCTCCACTTT. Its protein product is CASSREGGSPLHF.

The rearrangement joins TRBV13 to TRBJ2-7, with TRBD1 identical over 8 bases. V trimming: 0 bases; J trimming: 6 bases; junction bases outside the gene matches: 7. Germline loops: CDR1 PRHDT, CDR2 FYEKMQ (reference sequence). CDR3 length: 15 residues. DNA of the CDR3: TGTGCCAGCAGCTTAGGAGGGACAGGCGCTCTCGAGCAGTACTTC. It specifies CASSLGGTGALEQYF.

V and J are TRBV7-8 and TRBJ2-7; 7 nucleotides line up with TRBD1. With 4 bases clipped from V and 0 bases from J, the junction kept 9 bases outside the gene matches. CDR1 and CDR2 from the germline V gene are SGHVS and FQNEAQ. The CDR3 is 16 amino acids. CDR3 residues: CASSYPGTADSYEQYF. DNA for the CDR3: TGTGCCAGCAGCTACCCCGGGACAGCCGACTCCTACGAGCAGTACTTC. The full variable domain, completed using reference TRBV7-8 and TRBJ2-7, is GAGVSQSPRYKVAKRGQDVALRCDPISGHVSLFWYQQALGQGPEFLTYFQNEAQLDKSGLPSDRFFAERPEGSVSTLKIQRTQQEDSAVYLCASSYPGTADSYEQYFGPGTRLTVT.

CDR3 nucleotide sequence: TGCAGCGTTGAGGTGGGAGATACGCAGTATTTT. It codes for CSVEVGDTQYF. The chain uses TRBV29-1 and TRBJ2-3; D remains ambiguous. This CDR3 spans 11 amino acids. Germline V gives CDR1 SQVTM, CDR2 ANQGSEA. Trimming took 3 bases from V and 5 from J, leaving 6 bases between them.

This chain links TRBV11-2 with TRBJ1-1; D is uncertain. Trimming removed 1 base at V and 0 bases at J, with 6 bases between. Per the germline V gene, CDR1 is SGHAT and CDR2 is FQNNGV. The CDR3 is 14 amino acids. The chain's CDR3 is CASSLAQMNTEAFF. The CDR3 bases are TGTGCCAGCAGCTTAGCCCAGATGAACACTGAAGCTTTCTTT.

This chain uses TRBV11-3 with TRBJ1-2; TRBD1 might be the D (5 bases). This CDR3 has 14 residues. V lost 5 bases and J lost 3, with 13 bases in between. Per germline, CDR1 SGHNT and CDR2 YENEEA. The CDR3 protein is CASSERGRYYGYTF. The CDR3 coding sequence is TGTGCCAGCAGCGAACGGGGGAGATACTATGGCTACACCTTC.

The chain carries TRBV10-3 and TRBJ1-2, with unresolved D. Trimming took 6 bases from V and 3 from J, leaving 11 bases between them. In germline, CDR1 is ENHRY, CDR2 SYGVKD. This CDR3 is 13 amino acids long. The CDR3 DNA follows: TGTGCCATCAGGCACACAGAGGACTATGGCTACACCTTC. Protein: CAIRHTEDYGYTF.

The genes are TRBV4-2 and TRBJ2-7; no definite D call. Germline CDR1 is LGHNA and CDR2 is YNFKEQ. V was clipped by 0 bases and J by 3 bases, with 12 bases between them. CDR3 length: 15 amino acids. The CDR3 sequence is CASSQDSATYYEQYF. Here the CDR3 DNA reads TGTGCCAGCAGCCAAGATAGTGCGACTTACTACGAGCAGTACTTC.